The 19 T cell receptor beta chains below were found in one sample sequenced in a study of identifying expanded T cells in peripheral blood. Assay used: immunoSEQ multiplex PCR; TCRdb lists only in-frame clones, some missing. The sample gives roughly 82,000 clones, just under 85% of which show up once; roughly 18% is in the top ten. Sequenced input: blood. The source of these receptors is a person between 18 and 75 years old in good health.

The chain employs TRBV7-9 and TRBJ2-7; TRBD2 agrees at 15 bases. Germline values: CDR1 SEHNR, CDR2 FQNEAQ (reference sequence). The V segment lost 4 bases and the J segment 3 bases; nucleotides outside the gene matches: 10. The CDR3 is made up of 18 amino acids. CDR3 loop: CASSSYGLAGGHYYEQYF. The CDR3 bases are TGTGCCAGCAGCTCTTATGGACTAGCGGGAGGGCACTACTACGAGCAGTACTTC.

The chain links TRBV28 to TRBJ2-1; D may be TRBD1 or TRBD2 (5 bases each). This CDR3 is 17 amino acids long. CDR1 and CDR2 from the germline V gene are MDHEN and SYDVKM. The V end was cut by 1 base, the J end by 7 bases, with 20 bases between. CDR3 amino acids: CASSLFSPGDLVNEQFF. The DNA for the CDR3 is TGTGCCAGCAGTTTATTTTCCCCCGGGGACCTAGTAAATGAGCAGTTCTTC.

This clone was counted only a few times. This chain links TRBV7-2 with TRBJ2-1, with TRBD2 matching over 9 bases. CDR1 is SGHTA and CDR2 is FQGNSA in the germline V gene. With 5 bases clipped from V and 9 bases from J, the junction kept 17 bases outside the gene matches. The CDR3 is 17 amino acids. CDR3 in DNA: TGTGCCAGCAGCCCAGGGGTAGCGGGAGAAGCGGGCGGTGAGCAGTTCTTC. Protein sequence: CASSPGVAGEAGGEQFF.

V gene TRBV27 combines with J gene TRBJ2-5; 7 nucleotides align to TRBD2. The CDR3 is made up of 16 amino acids. CDR1 is MNHEY, CDR2 SMNVEV, per germline (reference sequence). The trim removed 5 bases at V and 7 bases at J, leaving 16 bases unmatched. The CDR3 nucleotides read TGTGCCAGCAGTCCAGACTTCCGGGGGGAAGTCGGGACCCAGTACTTC. This sequence encodes CASSPDFRGEVGTQYF.

The chain joins TRBV7-9 to TRBJ2-2; TRBD2 matches at 7 bases. The germline CDR1 and CDR2 sequences are SEHNR and FQNEAQ (reference sequence). The J segment lost 4 bases and the V segment lost 3 bases, leaving 8 bases of the junction unmatched. The CDR3 consists of 16 residues. The CDR3 loop reads CASSFLGGSSTGELFF. DNA for the CDR3: TGTGCCAGCAGCTTCCTTGGCGGGAGCAGCACCGGGGAGCTGTTTTTT.

This sequence joins TRBV5-6 and TRBJ2-2, with 10 bases lining up with TRBD2. The CDR3 covers 16 residues. Looked up from germline, CDR1 is SGHDT and CDR2 is YYEEEE. J lost 4 bases, V lost 4 bases, and 7 bases had no gene match. The CDR3 protein is CASSPRLAGVTGELFF. CDR3 coding DNA: TGTGCCAGCAGCCCACGGCTAGCGGGAGTCACCGGGGAGCTGTTTTTT.

The chain recombines TRBV7-2 with TRBJ1-3; the D is unclear. The V end lost 5 bases, the J end lost 4 bases, and 9 bases lay between the germline ends. The CDR3 has 13 amino acids. CDR1 and CDR2 from the germline V gene are SGHTA and FQGNSA. The CDR3 nucleotides are TGTGCCAGCAGCCCCACTCCGGGAAACACCATATATTTT. It translates to CASSPTPGNTIYF.

The chain carries TRBV19 and TRBJ2-5, with 9 nucleotides matching TRBD1. Germline V CDR1 and CDR2: LNHDA, SQIVND (reference sequence). With V trimmed by 5 bases and J by 2 bases, 6 bases remained unmatched. This CDR3 is 15 amino acids long. The DNA for the CDR3 is TGTGCCAGTAGTCGAACAGGGGGCCCTCAAGAGACCCAGTACTTC. Protein: CASSRTGGPQETQYF.

The chain employs TRBV15 and TRBJ1-2; unclear D gene. CDR1 is LNHNV and CDR2 is YYDKDF in the germline V gene (reference sequence). The CDR3 extends over 15 amino acids. With 0 bases removed from V and 0 bases from J, the gap between germline ends came to 8 bases. The CDR3 DNA sequence: TGTGCCACCAGCAGAGACTTCCTTTCTAACTATGGCTACACCTTC. Encoded protein: CATSRDFLSNYGYTF.

This clone was found a few times. J is TRBJ1-5 and V is TRBV11-2, with a tentative D call TRBD1 (5 bases). Germline CDR1 SGHAT, CDR2 FQNNGV. This CDR3 is 16 amino acids long. With 1 base removed from V and 8 bases from J, the gap between germline ends came to 18 bases. The CDR3 DNA is TGTGCCAGCAGCTTAGGGGTAGGGGCGCTTCCGGAGCCCCAGCATTTT. Its protein product is CASSLGVGALPEPQHF.

This sequence joins TRBV5-1 and TRBJ2-5, with no clear D. Germline V gene data show CDR1 as SGHRS and CDR2 as YFSETQ. Trimming shortened V by 2 bases and J by 2 bases, and 1 base separated the two germline ends. CDR3 length: 11 amino acids. This CDR3 reads CASSLQETQYF. Here the CDR3 DNA reads TGCGCCAGCAGCTTACAAGAGACCCAGTACTTC.

The rearrangement joins TRBV6-5 to TRBJ2-7; 9 bases are shared with TRBD2. The CDR3 covers 15 residues. V was clipped by 6 bases and J by 3 bases; unmatched bases: 9. CDR1 is MNHEY, CDR2 SVGAGI, per germline. The CDR3 spells CASRPDSGRFYEQYF. In DNA, the CDR3 is TGTGCCAGCAGACCTGACAGCGGGAGGTTCTACGAGCAGTACTTC.

The CDR3 region is CASRKEETQYF. In DNA, the CDR3 is TGTGCCAGCAGGAAAGAGGAGACCCAGTACTTC. The V call is TRBV7-2, the J call TRBJ2-5; D gene unclear. The CDR3 is 11 residues long. The V and J ends lost 6 bases and 5 bases respectively, with 7 bases between them. From germline, CDR1 is SGHTA and CDR2 FQGNSA.

The chain is built from TRBV5-1 and TRBJ2-5, with 8 positions matching TRBD2. J gave up 1 base and V 4 bases, and 9 bases lay outside the gene matches. This CDR3 is 16 amino acids long. The V gene's germline CDR1 is SGHRS and CDR2 YFSETQ. As DNA, the CDR3 is TGCGCCAGCAGCAATACCTTAGCGGGACTCCAAGAGACCCAGTACTTC. Its protein is CASSNTLAGLQETQYF.

The chain couples TRBV28 to TRBJ2-7; 8 nucleotides align to TRBD2. The CDR3 length is 13 residues. V lost 5 bases, J lost 4 bases, and 4 bases stayed unmatched. Germline V gene sequence: CDR1 MDHEN, CDR2 SYDVKM. CDR3 sequence reads: CASSSGSSYEQYF. CDR3 nucleotide sequence: TGTGCCAGCAGTAGCGGGAGTAGTTACGAGCAGTACTTC. The whole variable domain, remainder taken from reference TRBV28 and TRBJ2-7, is DVKVTQSSRYLVKRTGEKVFLECVQDMDHENMFWYRQDPGLGLRLIYFSYDVKMKEKGDIPEGYSVSREKKERFSLILESASTNQTSMYLCASSSGSSYEQYFGPGTRLTVT.

The chain combines TRBV27 with TRBJ1-3, with unresolved D. Germline V gene sequence: CDR1 MNHEY, CDR2 SMNVEV (reference sequence). This CDR3 has 11 residues. The V gene lost 8 bases and the J gene lost 4 bases, with 6 bases spanning the gap. CDR3 DNA: TGTGCCAGCTTGGAAGGAAACACCATATATTTT. Its protein is CASLEGNTIYF.

The V and J genes are TRBV28 and TRBJ2-3, with D perhaps matching TRBD1 or TRBD2 (5 bases each). CDR1 and CDR2 from the germline V gene are MDHEN and SYDVKM. The CDR3 length is 14 residues. V was shortened by 8 bases and J by 1 base, with 13 bases between the two germline ends. CDR3 coding DNA: TGTGCCAGCCTCCCGGGACCTGGCACAGATACGCAGTATTTT. Its protein product is CASLPGPGTDTQYF.

The rearrangement links TRBV5-1 to TRBJ2-2; 14 bases agree with TRBD2. Per the germline V gene, CDR1 is SGHRS and CDR2 is YFSETQ. The CDR3 spans 17 residues. V shed 4 bases and J 4 bases; nucleotides not matched to a gene: 6. CDR3 in amino acids: CASSLGLAGGSTGELFF. In DNA form, the CDR3 reads TGCGCCAGCAGCCTCGGACTAGCGGGAGGCTCCACCGGGGAGCTGTTTTTT.

In this sample, this clone turned up once. V and J are TRBV2 and TRBJ1-5; D unclear. Trimming shortened V by 4 bases and J by 5 bases, and 12 bases separated the two germline ends. This CDR3 region has 14 residues. Germline CDR1 is SNHLY and CDR2 is FYNNEI. As DNA, the CDR3 is TGTGCCAGCAGTGTTTCCCAACTAGATCAGCCCCAGCATTTT. The encoded protein is CASSVSQLDQPQHF.